The rows below give T cell receptor beta chains drawn from one sample of a study of blood T cell repertoires in COVID-19. Produced via immunoSEQ multiplex PCR; TCRdb's table is partial and in-frame only. The table shows some 190,000 clones, with approximately 90% occurring only once. Source material: peripheral blood. The receptors here all came from a man between 25 and 39 years old with acute or convalescent COVID-19. Both conserved end residues are part of each CDR3. D genes are given only for firm matches. Some rows mark clone size as missing; the rest say once, few, many or name a class of expanded clone.

D gene: TRBD2; V gene: TRBV4-2; clone size: -; J gene: TRBJ2-2; CDR3 protein: CASSHQSGTKIGNTGELFF; CDR3 DNA: TGTGCCAGCAGCCACCAATCAGGGACTAAAATCGGGAACACCGGGGAGCTGTTTTTT
D gene: -; V gene: TRBV30; clone size: -; J gene: TRBJ1-6; CDR3 protein: CAWNLRPHSPLHF; CDR3 DNA: TGTGCCTGGAACCTGAGGCCCCATTCACCCCTCCACTTT
D gene: -; V gene: TRBV4-1; clone size: -; J gene: TRBJ1-5; CDR3 protein: CASSPGFRQPQHF; CDR3 DNA: TGCGCCAGCAGCCCAGGGTTTCGGCAGCCCCAGCATTTT
D gene: -; V gene: TRBV5-1; clone size: -; J gene: TRBJ2-3; CDR3 protein: CASSLGGVGDTQYF; CDR3 DNA: TGCGCCAGCAGCTTGGGGGGAGTAGGAGATACGCAGTATTTT
D gene: TRBD1; V gene: TRBV9; clone size: -; J gene: TRBJ2-2; CDR3 protein: CASSAQATGQSGELFF; CDR3 DNA: TGTGCCAGCAGCGCCCAGGCGACAGGGCAGTCCGGGGAGCTGTTTTTT
D gene: TRBD1; V gene: TRBV7-8; clone size: -; J gene: TRBJ2-2; CDR3 protein: CASSERDSNTGELFF; CDR3 DNA: TGTGCCAGCAGCGAACGGGACAGTAACACCGGGGAGCTGTTTTTT
D gene: -; V gene: TRBV6-2/TRBV6-3; clone size: -; J gene: TRBJ2-3; CDR3 protein: CASSLRSVKGTDTQYF; CDR3 DNA: TGTGCCAGCAGTTTACGGAGCGTTAAGGGGACAGATACGCAGTATTTT
D gene: TRBD1; V gene: TRBV14; clone size: -; J gene: TRBJ1-1; CDR3 protein: CASSRQGSGTEAFF; CDR3 DNA: TGTGCCAGCAGCCGACAGGGGTCGGGCACTGAAGCTTTCTTT
D gene: -; V gene: TRBV3-1/TRBV3-2; clone size: -; J gene: TRBJ1-2; CDR3 protein: CASSQGGNYGYTF; CDR3 DNA: TGTGCCAGCAGCCAAGGAGGGAACTATGGCTACACCTTC
D gene: -; V gene: TRBV11-3; clone size: -; J gene: TRBJ1-1; CDR3 protein: CASSLQGAEAFF; CDR3 DNA: TGTGCCAGCAGCTTACAAGGGGCTGAAGCTTTCTTT
D gene: -; V gene: TRBV30; clone size: -; J gene: TRBJ2-3; CDR3 protein: CAWSGGGGSTDTQYF; CDR3 DNA: TGTGCCTGGAGTGGAGGGGGGGGAAGCACAGATACGCAGTATTTT
D gene: TRBD1; V gene: TRBV30; clone size: -; J gene: TRBJ1-2; CDR3 protein: CAWIGQGTNYGYTF; CDR3 DNA: TGTGCCTGGATAGGACAGGGGACGAACTATGGCTACACCTTC
D gene: -; V gene: TRBV27; clone size: -; J gene: TRBJ1-6; CDR3 protein: CASTGRTANSPLHF; CDR3 DNA: TGTGCCAGCACTGGAAGGACAGCAAATTCACCCCTCCACTTT
D gene: -; V gene: TRBV3-1/TRBV3-2; clone size: -; J gene: TRBJ1-5; CDR3 protein: CASSQRQVSQPQHF; CDR3 DNA: TGTGCCAGCAGCCAAAGACAGGTTAGTCAGCCCCAGCATTTT
D gene: TRBD2; V gene: TRBV25-1; clone size: -; J gene: TRBJ2-3; CDR3 protein: CASSASGSVRTQYF; CDR3 DNA: TGTGCCAGCAGTGCTAGCGGGAGTGTACGTACGCAGTATTTT
D gene: TRBD1; V gene: TRBV27; clone size: -; J gene: TRBJ1-2; CDR3 protein: CASSLSHRGRGNGYTF; CDR3 DNA: TGTGCCAGCAGTTTATCGCACAGGGGGCGCGGGAATGGCTACACCTTC
D gene: TRBD1; V gene: TRBV28; clone size: -; J gene: TRBJ1-1; CDR3 protein: CASRRNRGITEAFF; CDR3 DNA: TGTGCCAGCAGGCGTAACAGGGGGATCACTGAAGCTTTCTTT
D gene: TRBD1; V gene: TRBV30; clone size: once; J gene: TRBJ2-7; CDR3 protein: CAWSGQGAREQYF; CDR3 DNA: TGTGCCTGGAGTGGGCAGGGGGCGCGGGAGCAGTACTTC
D gene: TRBD1; V gene: TRBV7-2; clone size: -; J gene: TRBJ2-7; CDR3 protein: CASSPGTGHLREQYF; CDR3 DNA: TGTGCCAGCAGCCCCGGGACAGGGCATCTGAGGGAGCAGTACTTC
D gene: -; V gene: TRBV5-1; clone size: -; J gene: TRBJ1-3; CDR3 protein: CASSPGHPSSGNTIYF; CDR3 DNA: TGCGCCAGCAGCCCAGGACACCCGAGCTCTGGAAACACCATATATTTT
D gene: -; V gene: TRBV6-5; clone size: -; J gene: TRBJ1-2; CDR3 protein: CASTQGGPNYGYTF; CDR3 DNA: TGTGCCAGCACCCAAGGGGGACCTAACTATGGCTACACCTTC
D gene: -; V gene: TRBV5-1; clone size: once; J gene: TRBJ2-1; CDR3 protein: CASSFPMSGAINEQFF; CDR3 DNA: TGCGCCAGCAGCTTCCCTATGTCGGGAGCCATCAATGAGCAGTTCTTC
D gene: -; V gene: TRBV9; clone size: once; J gene: TRBJ2-3; CDR3 protein: CASGRSDTQYF; CDR3 DNA: TGTGCCAGCGGGAGGTCAGATACGCAGTATTTT
D gene: -; V gene: TRBV28; clone size: -; J gene: TRBJ2-7; CDR3 protein: CASSLTYEQYF; CDR3 DNA: TGTGCCAGCAGCCTAACCTACGAGCAGTACTTC
D gene: TRBD1; V gene: TRBV5-1; clone size: -; J gene: TRBJ2-5; CDR3 protein: CASSQGQGIGETQYF; CDR3 DNA: TGCGCCAGCAGCCAAGGACAGGGGATTGGAGAGACCCAGTACTTC
D gene: -; V gene: TRBV6-5; clone size: -; J gene: TRBJ2-7; CDR3 protein: CASRMNRGEQYF; CDR3 DNA: TGTGCCAGCAGAATGAATAGGGGCGAGCAGTACTTC
D gene: -; V gene: TRBV5-1; clone size: -; J gene: TRBJ1-1; CDR3 protein: CASSLDGVQGTEAFF; CDR3 DNA: TGCGCCAGCAGCTTGGACGGGGTCCAGGGGACTGAAGCTTTCTTT
D gene: -; V gene: TRBV15; clone size: -; J gene: TRBJ2-3; CDR3 protein: CATSRDREDTQYF; CDR3 DNA: TGTGCCACCAGCAGAGATCGGGAAGATACGCAGTATTTT
D gene: TRBD2; V gene: TRBV5-1; clone size: -; J gene: TRBJ2-7; CDR3 protein: CASSARLAGDYEQYF; CDR3 DNA: TGCGCCAGCAGCGCAAGACTAGCGGGGGACTACGAGCAGTACTTC
D gene: TRBD1; V gene: TRBV9; clone size: -; J gene: TRBJ2-2; CDR3 protein: CASSQSGAGQGGGELFF; CDR3 DNA: TGTGCCAGCAGCCAAAGTGGAGCGGGACAGGGAGGCGGGGAGCTGTTTTTT
D gene: TRBD2; V gene: TRBV5-6; clone size: -; J gene: TRBJ2-7; CDR3 protein: CASSLPGLAGSYEQYF; CDR3 DNA: TGTGCCAGCAGCCTACCGGGACTAGCGGGATCCTACGAGCAGTACTTC
D gene: TRBD2; V gene: TRBV19; clone size: -; J gene: TRBJ2-3; CDR3 protein: CASSKGLAGGGTDTQYF; CDR3 DNA: TGTGCCAGTAGTAAAGGACTAGCGGGGGGTGGAACAGATACGCAGTATTTT
D gene: -; V gene: TRBV3-1/TRBV3-2; clone size: once; J gene: TRBJ2-7; CDR3 protein: CASTSRGTFYEQYF; CDR3 DNA: TGTGCCAGCACTTCTCGGGGGACTTTCTACGAGCAGTACTTC
D gene: -; V gene: TRBV30; clone size: -; J gene: TRBJ2-3; CDR3 protein: CAWSVGASTDTQYF; CDR3 DNA: TGTGCCTGGAGTGTCGGTGCAAGCACAGATACGCAGTATTTT
D gene: TRBD1; V gene: TRBV5-1; clone size: -; J gene: TRBJ2-1; CDR3 protein: CASSMHRGSYNEQFF; CDR3 DNA: TGCGCCAGCAGCATGCACAGGGGCTCCTACAATGAGCAGTTCTTC
D gene: TRBD1; V gene: TRBV5-1; clone size: -; J gene: TRBJ2-7; CDR3 protein: CASSLARPGQGLEQYF; CDR3 DNA: TGCGCCAGCAGCTTGGCCAGACCGGGACAGGGTCTCGAGCAGTACTTC
D gene: TRBD1; V gene: TRBV4-1; clone size: -; J gene: TRBJ1-4; CDR3 protein: CASNQTTGQGQEEKLFF; CDR3 DNA: TGCGCCAGCAACCAAACTACCGGACAGGGGCAAGAGGAAAAACTGTTTTTT
D gene: TRBD1; V gene: TRBV6-2/TRBV6-3; clone size: few; J gene: TRBJ1-2; CDR3 protein: CASSNRGNYGYTF; CDR3 DNA: TGTGCCAGCAGCAACAGGGGAAACTATGGCTACACCTTC
D gene: -; V gene: TRBV4-2; clone size: -; J gene: TRBJ1-3; CDR3 protein: CASSQEGGSGNTIYF; CDR3 DNA: TGTGCCAGCAGCCAAGAAGGAGGGTCTGGAAACACCATATATTTT
D gene: -; V gene: TRBV9; clone size: few; J gene: TRBJ1-2; CDR3 protein: CASSAGLYGYTF; CDR3 DNA: TGTGCCAGCAGCGCCGGACTCTATGGCTACACCTTC
D gene: TRBD1; V gene: TRBV9; clone size: -; J gene: TRBJ2-1; CDR3 protein: CASRRGSGEQFF; CDR3 DNA: TGTGCCAGCCGCAGGGGGAGTGGGGAGCAGTTCTTC
D gene: TRBD1; V gene: TRBV28; clone size: once; J gene: TRBJ1-2; CDR3 protein: CASTPGLRTGASNYGYTF; CDR3 DNA: TGTGCCAGCACCCCCGGTTTGAGGACAGGGGCCTCCAACTATGGCTACACCTTC
D gene: TRBD1; V gene: TRBV6-5; clone size: -; J gene: TRBJ1-3; CDR3 protein: CASRSTGEGNTIYF; CDR3 DNA: TGTGCCAGCAGATCCACAGGGGAAGGAAACACCATATATTTT
D gene: TRBD1; V gene: TRBV29-1; clone size: -; J gene: TRBJ2-1; CDR3 protein: CSVEDRAFLNEQFF; CDR3 DNA: TGCAGCGTTGAGGACAGGGCGTTCCTCAATGAGCAGTTCTTC
D gene: -; V gene: TRBV6-6; clone size: -; J gene: TRBJ2-5; CDR3 protein: CASAPGSRRETQYF; CDR3 DNA: TGTGCCAGCGCGCCCGGGTCACGGAGGGAGACCCAGTACTTC
D gene: -; V gene: TRBV28; clone size: -; J gene: TRBJ2-7; CDR3 protein: CASSSGSYEQYF; CDR3 DNA: TGTGCCAGCAGTTCCGGCTCCTACGAGCAGTACTTC
D gene: -; V gene: TRBV6-5; clone size: -; J gene: TRBJ1-1; CDR3 protein: CASSYSTVNTEAFF; CDR3 DNA: TGTGCCAGCAGTTACTCGACAGTGAACACTGAAGCTTTCTTT
D gene: TRBD1; V gene: TRBV4-1; clone size: -; J gene: TRBJ2-5; CDR3 protein: CASSQDFQGAFQETQYF; CDR3 DNA: TGCGCCAGCAGCCAAGATTTCCAGGGGGCTTTCCAAGAGACCCAGTACTTC
D gene: TRBD2; V gene: TRBV9; clone size: -; J gene: TRBJ2-3; CDR3 protein: CASSPLASGPTDTQYF; CDR3 DNA: TGTGCCAGCAGCCCCTTAGCTAGCGGACCCACAGATACGCAGTATTTT
D gene: -; V gene: TRBV21-1; clone size: -; J gene: TRBJ2-1; CDR3 protein: CASSKDRGLAGAPYRYNEQFF; CDR3 DNA: TGTGCCAGCAGCAAAGATCGGGGACTAGCGGGAGCCCCCTACCGATACAATGAGCAGTTCTTC
D gene: -; V gene: TRBV11-2; clone size: -; J gene: TRBJ1-5; CDR3 protein: CASSLSNSNQPQHF; CDR3 DNA: TGTGCCAGCAGCTTAAGCAACAGCAATCAGCCCCAGCATTTT
D gene: TRBD1; V gene: TRBV28; clone size: -; J gene: TRBJ1-2; CDR3 protein: CASSRDSNYGYTF; CDR3 DNA: TGTGCCAGCAGTCGGGACAGCAACTATGGCTACACCTTC
D gene: TRBD1; V gene: TRBV2; clone size: few; J gene: TRBJ1-6; CDR3 protein: CASTGQGWNSPLHF; CDR3 DNA: TGTGCCAGCACAGGACAGGGGTGGAATTCACCCCTCCACTTT